This is a list of T cell receptor beta chains from one sample in a study of blood T cell repertoires in COVID-19. Using immunoSEQ multiplex PCR, the repertoire was profiled, and TCRdb retains in-frame clones only, with some absent. Here the sample spans around 140,000 clones, around 82% being singletons. The sequencing input was peripheral blood. All receptors derive from a woman in her sixties or seventies with acute or convalescent COVID-19. CDR3s include the opening cysteine and the closing phenylalanine or tryptophan. The D gene is left open where the match is weak. Size tells how often a clone was seen (once, few, many) or the class of an expanded clone, and some rows leave it out.

v_call,clone_size,d_call,j_call,cdr3_aa,cdr3_nt
TRBV6-5,.,TRBD1,TRBJ1-2,CASNKDRESGYTF,TGTGCCAGCAACAAAGACAGGGAGAGCGGCTACACCTTC
TRBV28,.,TRBD1,TRBJ1-5,CATNPQGDQPQHF,TGTGCCACCAACCCACAGGGGGATCAGCCCCAGCATTTT
TRBV6-1,.,.,TRBJ2-1,CASSENVLAPRRYNEQFF,TGTGCCAGCAGTGAAAACGTTCTAGCCCCACGAAGGTACAATGAGCAGTTCTTC
TRBV12-3/TRBV12-4,.,TRBD1,TRBJ1-2,CASSSQGDISYTF,TGTGCCAGCTCATCCCAGGGGGACATCAGCTACACCTTC
TRBV9,once,.,TRBJ2-7,CASSVVSSPDEQYF,TGTGCCAGCAGCGTAGTTAGTTCCCCGGACGAGCAGTACTTC
TRBV4-2,.,.,TRBJ1-2,CASSQDREKDGYTF,TGTGCCAGCAGCCAAGACAGGGAAAAAGATGGCTACACCTTC
TRBV3-1/TRBV3-2,.,.,TRBJ2-7,CASSSRTGQYF,TGTGCCAGCAGCAGCCGAACGGGGCAGTACTTC
TRBV11-2,.,TRBD2,TRBJ2-3,CASSLMYAGVTDTQYF,TGTGCCAGCAGCTTAATGTATGCGGGAGTAACAGATACGCAGTATTTT
TRBV4-1,few,TRBD1,TRBJ1-6,CASSQDSTGGSYNSPLHF,TGCGCCAGCAGCCAAGATAGTACAGGGGGGTCCTATAATTCACCCCTCCACTTT
TRBV7-6,.,.,TRBJ2-3,CASSADHVSTDTQYF,TGTGCCAGCAGCGCGGATCACGTAAGCACAGATACGCAGTATTTT
TRBV7-9,.,TRBD1,TRBJ1-2,CASSLDGQVSGYTF,TGTGCCAGCAGCTTAGACGGACAGGTTTCTGGCTACACCTTC
TRBV30,.,TRBD2,TRBJ2-3,CAWSVRGSGDTQYF,TGTGCCTGGAGTGTGCGCGGGAGTGGCGATACGCAGTATTTT
TRBV28,.,TRBD2,TRBJ2-1,CASKGLWPGLALNEQFF,TGTGCCAGCAAAGGACTCTGGCCGGGACTAGCGCTCAATGAGCAGTTCTTC
TRBV28,.,TRBD1,TRBJ1-2,CASSRAGGNYGYTF,TGTGCCAGCAGTCGGGCAGGGGGAAACTATGGCTACACCTTC
TRBV15,.,TRBD1,TRBJ2-7,CATSRDRGYEQYF,TGTGCCACCAGCAGGGACAGGGGATACGAGCAGTACTTC
TRBV5-1,.,.,TRBJ2-6,CASRSRVSGANVLTF,TGCGCCAGCAGGTCGCGGGTCTCTGGGGCCAACGTCCTGACTTTC
TRBV4-2,.,.,TRBJ2-2,CASSQDRQAGGELFF,TGTGCCAGCAGCCAAGATAGGCAGGCGGGCGGGGAGCTGTTTTTT
TRBV3-1/TRBV3-2,.,TRBD1,TRBJ2-5,CASSQDGGTGMGETQYF,TGTGCCAGCAGCCAAGATGGGGGGACAGGGATGGGCGAGACCCAGTACTTC
TRBV7-3,.,.,TRBJ2-2,CASSLGGTGELFF,TGTGCCAGCAGCTTAGGAGGGACCGGGGAGCTGTTTTTT
TRBV2,.,.,TRBJ1-5,CASSLSDGDQPQHF,TGTGCCAGCAGTCTCTCCGACGGGGATCAGCCCCAGCATTTT
TRBV5-6,.,TRBD1,TRBJ2-7,CASSGQGRGYEQYF,TGTGCCAGCAGCGGACAGGGGAGGGGTTACGAGCAGTACTTC
TRBV12-5,.,.,TRBJ1-4,CASGLVIPTGWRGEKLFF,TGTGCTAGTGGTTTGGTAATCCCCACAGGATGGCGTGGTGAAAAACTGTTTTTT
TRBV30,.,.,TRBJ1-3,CACFSSGNTIYF,TGTGCCTGTTTTAGCTCTGGAAACACCATATATTTT
TRBV6-2/TRBV6-3,.,.,TRBJ2-7,CASSYRLNTYEQYF,TGTGCCAGCAGTTACCGACTTAACACCTACGAGCAGTACTTC
TRBV11-3,once,TRBD1,TRBJ2-1,CASSFVTGTGAGLNEQFF,TGTGCCAGCAGCTTTGTAACCGGGACAGGAGCTGGTCTGAATGAGCAGTTCTTC
TRBV19,once,.,TRBJ1-5,CASSTGNQPQHF,TGTGCCAGTAGTACAGGGAATCAGCCCCAGCATTTT
TRBV6-1,once,.,TRBJ2-1,CASSEQPRVVHGAYNEQFF,TGTGCCAGCAGTGAACAGCCCCGGGTCGTCCACGGGGCCTACAATGAGCAGTTCTTC
TRBV28,.,.,TRBJ2-7,CASSRAGSTEQYF,TGTGCCAGCAGTCGGGCAGGGTCCACCGAGCAGTACTTC
TRBV21-1,.,.,TRBJ1-5,CASSNSVNQPQHF,TGTGCCAGCAGCAATTCCGTTAATCAGCCCCAGCATTTT
TRBV3-1/TRBV3-2,.,TRBD2,TRBJ2-3,CASSLLAGGTRKNTQYF,TGTGCCAGCAGCCTCCTAGCGGGAGGTACTAGGAAGAATACGCAGTATTTT
TRBV25-1,.,.,TRBJ1-1,CASSEVGAAEAFF,TGTGCCAGCAGTGAAGTGGGGGCAGCTGAAGCTTTCTTT
TRBV6-5,.,.,TRBJ1-4,CASSYSLGGSEKLFF,TGTGCCAGCAGTTACTCTTTGGGTGGGAGTGAAAAACTGTTTTTT
TRBV28,.,.,TRBJ2-3,CASSFGEEDGTDTQYF,TGTGCCAGCAGTTTCGGAGAAGAAGACGGCACAGATACGCAGTATTTT
TRBV12-3/TRBV12-4,.,TRBD2,TRBJ2-1,CASTRLANEQFF,TGTGCCAGCACCAGACTAGCGAATGAGCAGTTCTTC
TRBV28,.,.,TRBJ1-5,CASSLSGSQPQHF,TGTGCCAGCAGTTTAAGCGGAAGTCAGCCCCAGCATTTT
TRBV7-3,.,TRBD1,TRBJ1-6,CASSSGQGANSPLHF,TGTGCCAGCAGCTCCGGACAGGGGGCTAATTCACCCCTCCACTTT
TRBV12-3/TRBV12-4,.,.,TRBJ2-5,CASSSTGETQYF,TGTGCCAGCAGTTCCACAGGGGAGACCCAGTACTTC
TRBV7-2,.,TRBD1,TRBJ1-1,CASSLSGTGGIGAFF,TGTGCCAGCAGCTTAAGCGGGACAGGGGGCATAGGAGCTTTCTTT
TRBV2,.,.,TRBJ1-1,CARGGNTEAFF,TGTGCCAGGGGGGGGAACACTGAAGCTTTCTTT